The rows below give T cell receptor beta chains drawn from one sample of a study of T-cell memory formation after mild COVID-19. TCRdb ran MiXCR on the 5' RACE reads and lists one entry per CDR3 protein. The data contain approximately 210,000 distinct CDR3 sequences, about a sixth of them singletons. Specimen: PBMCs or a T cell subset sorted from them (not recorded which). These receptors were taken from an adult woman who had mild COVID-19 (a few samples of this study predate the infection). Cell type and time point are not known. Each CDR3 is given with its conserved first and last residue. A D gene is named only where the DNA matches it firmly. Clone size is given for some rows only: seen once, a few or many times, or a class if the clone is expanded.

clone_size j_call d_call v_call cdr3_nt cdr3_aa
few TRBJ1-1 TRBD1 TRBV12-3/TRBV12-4 TGTGCCAGCAGTTTTTCAGGGGGAGGGGAAGCTTTCTTT CASSFSGGGEAFF
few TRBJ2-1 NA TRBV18 TGTGCCAGCTCACTGGACAGTATTAGCTCCTACAATGAGCAGTTCTTC CASSLDSISSYNEQFF
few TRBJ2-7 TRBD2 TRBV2 TGTGCCAGCAGTGAAAGGGCTAGCGGGGGCTACGAGCAGTACTTC CASSERASGGYEQYF
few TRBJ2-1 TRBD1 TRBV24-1 TGTGCCACCAGTCATTGGGGACAGGGGGCTTGGGATGAGCAGTTCTTC CATSHWGQGAWDEQFF
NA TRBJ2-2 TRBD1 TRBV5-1 TGCGCCAGCAGCTTGAGTGGGACAGGGAGCACCGGGGAGCTGTTTTTT CASSLSGTGSTGELFF
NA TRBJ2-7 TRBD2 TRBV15 TGTGCCACCAGCAGAGCCGGGACTAGCGGGCGCTACGAGCAGTACTTC CATSRAGTSGRYEQYF
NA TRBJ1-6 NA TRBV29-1 TGCAGCGTCCGGACGGGGATTAACTCACCCCTCCACTTT CSVRTGINSPLHF
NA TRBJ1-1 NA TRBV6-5 TGTGCCAGCAGCCGCGATGTTAGGAACACTGAAGCTTTCTTT CASSRDVRNTEAFF
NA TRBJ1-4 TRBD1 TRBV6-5 TGTGCCAGCAAGACAGGGTTTGCTAATGAAAAACTGTTTTTT CASKTGFANEKLFF
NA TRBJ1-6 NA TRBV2 TGTGCCAGCAGTACCGGGCCTGGGAATTCACCCCTCCACTTT CASSTGPGNSPLHF
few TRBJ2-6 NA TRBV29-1 TGCAGCGTTGTTGTGGACTCTGGGGCCAACGTCCTGACTTTC CSVVVDSGANVLTF
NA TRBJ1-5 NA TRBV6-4 TGTGCCAGCAGTGACTCGGTTGTTAGGGTACGTAGCAATCAGCCCCAGCATTTT CASSDSVVRVRSNQPQHF
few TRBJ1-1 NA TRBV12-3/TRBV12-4 TGTGCCAGCATCACTTCTCGGTTGAACACTGAAGCTTTCTTT CASITSRLNTEAFF
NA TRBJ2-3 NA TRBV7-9 TGTGCCAGCAGCTTAACCTCGACAGGACCGTATTTT CASSLTSTGPYF
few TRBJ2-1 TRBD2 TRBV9 TGTGCCAGCAGCGTACCGGGACTCACGGGAGGGGAGCAGTTCTTC CASSVPGLTGGEQFF
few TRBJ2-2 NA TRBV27 TGTGCCAGCAGTTTATCCGTATGGTCACGGAACACCGGGGAGCTGTTTTTT CASSLSVWSRNTGELFF
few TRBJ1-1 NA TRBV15 TGTGCCACCAGCGCAGACCTAGGGTTTCCTCGGAACACTGAAGCTTTCTTT CATSADLGFPRNTEAFF
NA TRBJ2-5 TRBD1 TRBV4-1 TGCGCCAGCAGCCAATGGACAGGAGAGACCCAGTACTTC CASSQWTGETQYF
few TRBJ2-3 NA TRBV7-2 TGTGCCAGCAGCTTATGGGGGGAGTCCACAGATACGCAGTATTTT CASSLWGESTDTQYF
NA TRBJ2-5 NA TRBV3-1 TGTGCCAGCAGCCTTCTGCGTCGGGCGGGGATAGGAGAGACCCAGTACTTC CASSLLRRAGIGETQYF
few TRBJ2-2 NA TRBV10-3 TGTGCCACCGGACACGAGACCCTCACCGGGGAGCTGTTTTTT CATGHETLTGELFF
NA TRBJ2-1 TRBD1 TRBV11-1 TGTGCCAGCAGCATACTAACCGGGACAGGGGCTGAGCAGTTCTTC CASSILTGTGAEQFF
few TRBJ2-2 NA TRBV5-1 TGCGCCAGCAGCCGGTTATTTAGCGAGAAAAGAATCGGGGAGCTGTTTTTT CASSRLFSEKRIGELFF
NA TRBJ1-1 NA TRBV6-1 TGTGCCAGCAGTGATGGAGCAGGGAGGAGTTTAGCTTTCTTT CASSDGAGRSLAFF
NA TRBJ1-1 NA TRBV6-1 TGTGCCAGCAGTGAAATTGGACGGGGAGACCTGAACACTGAAGCTTTCTTT CASSEIGRGDLNTEAFF
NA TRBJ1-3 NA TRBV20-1 TGCAGTGCTAGGGACAAGTCCTCTGGAAACACCATATATTTT CSARDKSSGNTIYF
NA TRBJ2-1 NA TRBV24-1 TGTGCCACCAGTGGGGAGGGGGCCTACAATGAGCAGTTCTTC CATSGEGAYNEQFF
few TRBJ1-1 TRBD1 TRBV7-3 TGTGCCAGCAGCTTAACCCCACCCAGGGGGGCGCGGACTGAAGTTTTCTTT CASSLTPPRGARTEVFF
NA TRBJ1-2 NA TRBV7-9 TGTGCCAGCAGCCCTCGGGGAGGGTCGATCTATGGCTACACCTTC CASSPRGGSIYGYTF
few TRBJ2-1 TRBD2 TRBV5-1 TGCGCCAGCAGCACCTCGGGACTAGCGGGGGAAGAGCAGTTCTTC CASSTSGLAGEEQFF
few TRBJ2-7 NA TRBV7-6 TGTGCCAGCAGCTTAGATGGGTCGGACTCCTACGAGCAGTACTTC CASSLDGSDSYEQYF
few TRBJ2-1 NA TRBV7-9 TGTGCCAGCAGCTTAGTCACGGTCCAGGGGAATGAGCAGTTCTTC CASSLVTVQGNEQFF
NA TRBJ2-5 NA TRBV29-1 TGCAGCGTTCGCGGTAAACAGGGAATTTCGGAGACCCAGTACTTC CSVRGKQGISETQYF
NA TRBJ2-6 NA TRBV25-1 TGTGCCAGCAGCGACAGCTCTGGGGCCAACGTCCTGACTTTC CASSDSSGANVLTF
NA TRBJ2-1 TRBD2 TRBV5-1 TGCGCCAGCAGTGCCGGGACTAGCGGGATCTACAATGAGCAGTTCTTC CASSAGTSGIYNEQFF
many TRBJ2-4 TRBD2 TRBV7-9 TGTGCCAGCAGGGGAGGGGCCGCCAACATTCAGTACTTC CASRGGAANIQYF
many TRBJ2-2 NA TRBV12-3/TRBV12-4 TGTGCCAGCAGTTTCGGTTCCGGGGAGCTGTTTTTT CASSFGSGELFF
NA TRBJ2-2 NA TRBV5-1 TGCGCCAGCAGCTTGATTGGCGGGGACACCGGGGAGCTGTTTTTT CASSLIGGDTGELFF
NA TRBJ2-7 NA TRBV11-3 TGTGCCAGCAGTCCTCGGGACGCGGTCTACGAGCAGTACTTC CASSPRDAVYEQYF
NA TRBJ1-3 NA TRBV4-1 TGCGCCAGCAGCCAAGACTCCACTCCGATGTCAACCCGAAACACCATATATTTT CASSQDSTPMSTRNTIYF
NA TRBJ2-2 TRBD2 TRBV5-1 TGCGCCAGCAGCCTTCTTCCTAGCGGGGGCCCCTTGAGCGGGGAGCTGTTTTTT CASSLLPSGGPLSGELFF
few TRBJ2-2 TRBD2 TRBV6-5 TGTGCCAGCAGATCGACCGGGACTAGCGGGAGGACGTTGACGACCGGGGAGCTGTTTTTT CASRSTGTSGRTLTTGELFF
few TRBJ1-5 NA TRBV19 TGTGCCAGTAGTATGGGTTCCGGCAACAATCAGCCCCAGCATTTT CASSMGSGNNQPQHF
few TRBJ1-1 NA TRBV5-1 TGCGCCAGCAGCTTTGGACAGAGCACTGAAGCTTTCTTT CASSFGQSTEAFF
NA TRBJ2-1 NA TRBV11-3 TGTGCCAGCAGCGACCCGCGAGGGAGGGGGGAGCGGTACAATGAGCAGTTCTTC CASSDPRGRGERYNEQFF
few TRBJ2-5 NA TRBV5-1 TGCGCCAGCAGCTTGGCCGGAGGTACCCAAGAGACCCAGTACTTC CASSLAGGTQETQYF
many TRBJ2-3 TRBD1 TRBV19 TGTGCCAGTAGCGGACAGGGGGCGGCAGATACGCAGTATTTT CASSGQGAADTQYF
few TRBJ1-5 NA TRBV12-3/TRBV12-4 TGTGCCAGCAGCCGGGACGGACACTATAGCAATCAGCCCCAGCATTTT CASSRDGHYSNQPQHF
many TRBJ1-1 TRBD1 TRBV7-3 TGTGCCAGCAGCTTCGGAGGGGGCAACACTGAAGCTTTCTTT CASSFGGGNTEAFF
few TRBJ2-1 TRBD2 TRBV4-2 TGTGCCAGCAGCCCTTTACTAGCGGGGGATGAGCAGTTCTTC CASSPLLAGDEQFF
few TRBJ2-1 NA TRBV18 TGTGCCAGCTCACCGATCCCGGACGGTCAGGGGTTCTTC CASSPIPDGQGFF
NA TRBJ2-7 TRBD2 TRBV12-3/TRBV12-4 TGTGCCAGCAGTTTAGGACTAGCGGAGGGCGGCAACGAGCAGTACTTC CASSLGLAEGGNEQYF
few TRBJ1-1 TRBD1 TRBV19 TGTGCCAGTAGCGACCTGGGACAGGGACTCTCAAACACTGAAGCTTTCTTT CASSDLGQGLSNTEAFF
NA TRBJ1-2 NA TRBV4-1 TGCGCCAGCAGCCAAGCAGGTTTCGCTTATGGCTACACCTTC CASSQAGFAYGYTF
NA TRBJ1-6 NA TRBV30 TGTGCCTGCCAAGGGGAAGGATCACCCCTCCACTTT CACQGEGSPLHF
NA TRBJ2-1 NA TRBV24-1 TGTGCCACCAGTGATGCTGACAGGTACAATGAGCAGTTCTTC CATSDADRYNEQFF
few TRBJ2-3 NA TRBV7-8 TGTGCCAGCAGCCCTCTAGAGCGGACAGATACGCAGTATTTT CASSPLERTDTQYF
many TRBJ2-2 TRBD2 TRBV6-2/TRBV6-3 TGTGCCAGCAGTTACGGCCTAGCGGGAGACACCGGGGAGCTGTTTTTT CASSYGLAGDTGELFF
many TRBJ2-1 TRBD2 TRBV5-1 TGCGCCAGCAGCGTCCCGACCGGGACTAGCGGGTCCTCCTCCTACAATGAGCAGTTCTTC CASSVPTGTSGSSSYNEQFF
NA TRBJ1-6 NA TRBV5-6 TGTGCCAGTGGTTGGGGGCGCGGGAATTCACCCCTCCACTTT CASGWGRGNSPLHF